The subject of this entry is one T cell receptor (beta chain). Its antigen is not identified. Using a J-beta primer mix together with a sample-barcoded 5' primer, a second PCR was run for roughly 7 to 11 cycles. TCRdb re-called the 5' RACE reads through MiXCR, storing one row per CDR3 protein. In the table there are just under 750,000 distinct CDR3 sequences, about 24% of which are singletons. The data originate from a study of blood T cells in healthy people across ages. Findings of the study overall: Age showed a roughly linear inverse relationship with TCR beta diversity per million T cells. Higher diversity and more naive CD4+ cells were features of long-lived donors, compared to aged donors.

Trimming cost V 5 bases and J 5 bases; bases outside gene matches: 7. This CDR3 is 15 amino acids long. Germline V lookup: CDR1 SSHAT, CDR2 FNYEAQ (reference sequence). The sequence derives from a man between 65 and 85 years old in good health. The sequenced sample consisted of blood. The chain has TRBV7-7 and TRBJ2-1; 9 nucleotides line up with TRBD1. The CDR3 coding sequence is TGTGCCAGCAGCCGGGACAGGGATCTTGACAATGAGCAGTTCTTC. Translation: CASSRDRDLDNEQFF.